This entry lists 7 T cell receptor beta chains sequenced from one sample in a study of identical twins. One entry per CDR3 protein, called by TCRdb with MiXCR from the 5' RACE reads. The repertoire holds 1.5 million to 2 million distinct CDR3 sequences, with under 35% as singletons. Sequencing was done on a sample of cord blood. The receptors originated from a newborn girl in good health.

The table lists this clonotype with a few counts. The chain combines TRBV7-6 with TRBJ2-1; D ambiguous. The V end lost 3 bases, the J end lost 7 bases, and 7 bases lay between the germline ends. This CDR3 region has 12 residues. Germline CDR1 and CDR2: SGHVS and FNYEAQ. CDR3 in amino acids: CASSFWENEQFF. CDR3 nucleotides: TGTGCCAGCAGCTTCTGGGAAAATGAGCAGTTCTTC. The variable domain in full, completed from reference TRBV7-6 and TRBJ2-1, reads GAGVSQSPRYKVTKRGQDVALRCDPISGHVSLYWYRQALGQGPEFLTYFNYEAQQDKSGLPNDRFSAERPEGSISTLTIQRTEQRDSAMYRCASSFWENEQFFGPGTRLTVL.

The chain has TRBV28 and TRBJ2-5; 11 bases are shared with TRBD2. The tail of the sequence fits TRBJ2-7 better, so the J call may be wrong. CDR1 is MDHEN, CDR2 SYDVKM, per germline. The CDR3 extends over 15 amino acids. The DNA for the CDR3 is TGTGCCAGCAGTTTATCACTAGCGGGAGCCCCCGAGCAGTACTTC. Translation gives CASSLSLAGAPEQYF.

The V gene is TRBV20-1, the J gene TRBJ2-3, with 8 nucleotides matching TRBD1. Germline trimming cut 3 bases from V and 1 base from J; bases unmatched to any gene: 6. Germline values: CDR1 DFQATT, CDR2 SNEGSKA (reference sequence). This CDR3 has 15 amino acids. The CDR3 loop is CSASRDRTRTDTQYF. As DNA, the CDR3 is TGCAGTGCTAGCAGGGACAGGACTCGCACAGATACGCAGTATTTT.

This clonotype has a handful of counts. The chain uses TRBV29-1 and TRBJ2-5; TRBD1 agrees at 10 bases. The DNA end lines up better with TRBJ2-7; the J call may be wrong. The CDR3 is 13 residues long. In germline, CDR1 is SQVTM, CDR2 ANQGSEA. The CDR3 nucleotides are TGCAGCGTTGATTCGGGGACAGGGGTCGAGCAGTACTTC. Translating it yields CSVDSGTGVEQYF.

The chain employs TRBV15 and TRBJ2-5, with D unresolved. The closer fit of TRBJ2-7 to the DNA end suggests the J call may be wrong. CDR1 is LNHNV and CDR2 is YYDKDF in the germline V gene (reference sequence). The CDR3 runs 14 residues. The CDR3 loop is CATSRDPGRYEQYF. The CDR3 DNA is TGTGCCACCAGCAGAGATCCAGGACGCTACGAGCAGTACTTC.

The chain is built from TRBV7-9 and TRBJ1-2; the D is unclear. Germline V gene lookup returns CDR1 SEHNR and CDR2 FQNEAQ (reference sequence). The V gene lost 7 bases and the J gene lost 4 bases, with 16 bases spanning the gap. The CDR3 totals 14 residues. DNA for the CDR3: TGTGCCAGCACCCCCTCCGGGGTCCTCTATGGCTACACCTTC. Translated, it gives CASTPSGVLYGYTF.

J is TRBJ2-7 and V is TRBV25-1; D tentatively fits TRBD1 or TRBD2 (5 bases each). V lost 7 bases, J lost 4 bases, and 8 bases lay in between. Germline V gene sequence: CDR1 MGHDK, CDR2 SYGVNS. The CDR3 has 11 amino acids. The CDR3 DNA follows: TGTGCCAGCATTGGGGGTTACGAGCAGTACTTC. Its protein is CASIGGYEQYF.